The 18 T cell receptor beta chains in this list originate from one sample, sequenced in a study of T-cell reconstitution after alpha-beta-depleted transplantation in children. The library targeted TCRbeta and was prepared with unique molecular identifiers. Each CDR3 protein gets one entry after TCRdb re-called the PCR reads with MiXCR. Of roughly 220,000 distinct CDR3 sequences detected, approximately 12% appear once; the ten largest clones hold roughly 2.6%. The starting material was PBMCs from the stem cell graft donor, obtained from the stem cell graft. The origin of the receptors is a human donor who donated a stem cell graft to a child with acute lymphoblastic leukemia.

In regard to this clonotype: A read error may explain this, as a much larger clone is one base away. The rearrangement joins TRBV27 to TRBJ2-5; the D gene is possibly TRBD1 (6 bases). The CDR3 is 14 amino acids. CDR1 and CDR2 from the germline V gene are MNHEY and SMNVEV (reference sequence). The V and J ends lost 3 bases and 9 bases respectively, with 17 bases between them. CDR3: CASSFWGGGEAQYF. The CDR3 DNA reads TGTGCCAGCAGTTTCTGGGGTGGGGGCGAGGCCCAGTACTTC.

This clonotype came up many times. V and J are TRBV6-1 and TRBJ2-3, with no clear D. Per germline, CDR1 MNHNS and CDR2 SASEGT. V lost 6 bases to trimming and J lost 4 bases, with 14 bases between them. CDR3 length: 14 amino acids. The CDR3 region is CASSPGPLSDTQYF. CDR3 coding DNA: TGTGCCAGCAGCCCCGGGCCACTCTCAGATACGCAGTATTTT.

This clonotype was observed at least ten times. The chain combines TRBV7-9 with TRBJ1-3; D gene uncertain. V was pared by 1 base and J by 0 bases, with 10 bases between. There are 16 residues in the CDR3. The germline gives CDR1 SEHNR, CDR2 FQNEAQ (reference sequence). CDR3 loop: CASSLDGPYSGNTIYF. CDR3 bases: TGTGCCAGCAGCTTAGACGGACCTTACTCTGGAAACACCATATATTTT.

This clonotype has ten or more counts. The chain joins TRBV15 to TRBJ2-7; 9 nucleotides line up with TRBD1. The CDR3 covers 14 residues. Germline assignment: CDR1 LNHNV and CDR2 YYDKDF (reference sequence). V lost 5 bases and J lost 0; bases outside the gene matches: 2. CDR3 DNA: TGTGCCACCAGCGGGACAGGGAGCTCCTACGAGCAGTACTTC. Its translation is CATSGTGSSYEQYF.

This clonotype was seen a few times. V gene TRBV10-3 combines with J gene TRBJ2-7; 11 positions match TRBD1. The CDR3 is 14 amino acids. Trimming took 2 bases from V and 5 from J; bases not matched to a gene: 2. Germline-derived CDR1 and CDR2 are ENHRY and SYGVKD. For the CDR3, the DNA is TGTGCCATCAGTGAGAGGGGACAGGGGGACGAGCAGTACTTC. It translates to CAISERGQGDEQYF.

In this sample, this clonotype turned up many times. The CDR3, as DNA: TGTGCCAGCAGCCCTAGCGGGAGGCCTCTAACCTACGAGCAGTACTTC. The encoded protein is CASSPSGRPLTYEQYF. V gene TRBV5-6 combines with J gene TRBJ2-7; 11 nucleotides match TRBD2. Per the germline V gene, CDR1 is SGHDT and CDR2 is YYEEEE. The length of the CDR3 is 16 residues. Losses at the gene ends were 4 bases for V and 2 bases for J; bases not matched to a gene: 8.

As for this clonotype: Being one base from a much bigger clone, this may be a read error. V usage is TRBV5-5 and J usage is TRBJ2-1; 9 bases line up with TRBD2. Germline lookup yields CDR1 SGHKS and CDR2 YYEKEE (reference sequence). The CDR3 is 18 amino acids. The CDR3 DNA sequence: TGTGCCAGCAGCTTGGAACCCGGACTAGCGTTTTCCTACGATGAGCAGTTCTTC. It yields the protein CASSLEPGLAFSYDEQFF. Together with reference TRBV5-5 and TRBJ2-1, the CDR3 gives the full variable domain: DAGVTQSPTHLIKTRGQQVTLRCSPISGHKSVSWYQQVLGQGPQFIFQYYEKEERGRGNFPDRFSARQFPNYSSELNVNALLLGDSALYLCASSLEPGLAFSYDEQFFGPGTRLTVL.

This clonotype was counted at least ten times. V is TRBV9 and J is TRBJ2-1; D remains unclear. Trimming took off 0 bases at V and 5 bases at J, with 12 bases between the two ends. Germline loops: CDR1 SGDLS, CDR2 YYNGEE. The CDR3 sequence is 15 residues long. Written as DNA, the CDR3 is TGTGCCAGCAGCGTAGGAGGCGCGACACACAATGAGCAGTTCTTC. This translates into CASSVGGATHNEQFF. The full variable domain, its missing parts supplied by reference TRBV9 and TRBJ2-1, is DSGVTQTPKHLITATGQRVTLRCSPRSGDLSVYWYQQSLDQGLQFLIQYYNGEERAKGNILERFSAQQFPDLHSELNLSSLELGDSALYFCASSVGGATHNEQFFGPGTRLTVL.

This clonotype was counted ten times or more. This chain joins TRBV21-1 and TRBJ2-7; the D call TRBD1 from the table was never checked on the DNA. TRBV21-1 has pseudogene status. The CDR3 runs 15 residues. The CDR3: CASSKEEQGVYEQYF. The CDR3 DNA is TGTGCCAGCAGCAAAGAGGAACAGGGGGTCTACGAGCAGTACTTC.

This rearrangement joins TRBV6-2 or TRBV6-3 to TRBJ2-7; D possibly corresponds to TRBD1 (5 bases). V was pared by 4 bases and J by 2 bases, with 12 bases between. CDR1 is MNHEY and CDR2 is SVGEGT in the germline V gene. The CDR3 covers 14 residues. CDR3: CASSSTQGTYEQYF. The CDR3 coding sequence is TGTGCCAGCAGTTCGACGCAGGGTACCTACGAGCAGTACTTC.

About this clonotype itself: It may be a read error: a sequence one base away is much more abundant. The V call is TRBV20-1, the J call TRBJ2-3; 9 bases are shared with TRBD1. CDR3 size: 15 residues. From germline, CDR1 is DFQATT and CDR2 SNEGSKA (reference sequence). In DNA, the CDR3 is TGCATTGCTCCACGACAGGGGGTGGGCACAGATACGCAGTATTTT. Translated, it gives CIAPRQGVGTDTQYF.

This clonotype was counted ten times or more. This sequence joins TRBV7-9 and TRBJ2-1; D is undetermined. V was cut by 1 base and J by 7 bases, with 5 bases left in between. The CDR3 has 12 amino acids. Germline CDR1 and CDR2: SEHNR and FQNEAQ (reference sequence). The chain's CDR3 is CASSLVSNEQFF. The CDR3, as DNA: TGTGCCAGCAGCTTAGTTAGTAATGAGCAGTTCTTC.

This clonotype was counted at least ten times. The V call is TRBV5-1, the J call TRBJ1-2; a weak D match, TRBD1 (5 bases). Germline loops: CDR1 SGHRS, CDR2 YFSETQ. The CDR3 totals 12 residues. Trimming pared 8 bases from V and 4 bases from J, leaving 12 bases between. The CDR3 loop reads CASGTELYGYTF. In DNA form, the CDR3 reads TGCGCCAGTGGGACGGAACTCTATGGCTACACCTTC.

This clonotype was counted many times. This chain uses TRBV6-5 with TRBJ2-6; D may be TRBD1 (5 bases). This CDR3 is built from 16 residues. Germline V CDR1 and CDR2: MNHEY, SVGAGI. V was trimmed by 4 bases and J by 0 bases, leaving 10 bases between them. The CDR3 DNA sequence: TGTGCCAGCAGTTCGCAGGGATTCTCTGGGGCCAACGTCCTGACTTTC. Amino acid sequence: CASSSQGFSGANVLTF.

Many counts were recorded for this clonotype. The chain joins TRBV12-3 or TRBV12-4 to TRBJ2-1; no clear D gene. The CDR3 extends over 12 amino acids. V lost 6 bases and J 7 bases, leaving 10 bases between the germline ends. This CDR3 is CASSPLRNEQFF. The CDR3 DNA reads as TGTGCCAGCAGCCCCCTTCGAAATGAGCAGTTCTTC.

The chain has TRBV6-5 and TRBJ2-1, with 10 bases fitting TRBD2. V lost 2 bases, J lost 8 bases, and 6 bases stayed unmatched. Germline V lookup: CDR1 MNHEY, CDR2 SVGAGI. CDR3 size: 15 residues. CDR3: CASSYSSSGSHEQFF. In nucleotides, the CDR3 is TGTGCCAGCAGTTACAGCTCTAGCGGGAGCCATGAGCAGTTCTTC.

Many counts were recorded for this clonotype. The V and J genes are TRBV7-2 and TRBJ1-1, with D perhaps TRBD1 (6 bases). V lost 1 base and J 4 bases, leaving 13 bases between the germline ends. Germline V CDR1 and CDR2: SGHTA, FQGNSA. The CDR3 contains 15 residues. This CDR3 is CASSLDVGAGTEAFF. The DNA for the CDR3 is TGTGCCAGCAGCTTAGATGTGGGGGCTGGCACTGAAGCTTTCTTT.

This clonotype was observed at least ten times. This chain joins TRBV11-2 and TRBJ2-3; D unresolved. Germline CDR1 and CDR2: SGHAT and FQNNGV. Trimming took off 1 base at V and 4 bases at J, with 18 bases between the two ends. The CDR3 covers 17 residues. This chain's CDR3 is CASSLGVRDNPSDTQYF. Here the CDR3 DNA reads TGTGCCAGCAGCTTAGGGGTCCGCGACAACCCTTCAGATACGCAGTATTTT.